A single sample is the source of the 32 T cell receptor beta chains below, sequenced in a study of vaccination effects on CD4 cells after COVID-19 (dated 2022 in TCRdb). The library was obtained by the immunoSEQ multiplex PCR assay. TCRdb's version of the immuneACCESS table is confined to in-frame rearrangements and falls short of the full clone set. An unresolved V gene accounts for under half of the shortfall where checked; the remainder is of unknown origin. Present in this sample are about 47,000 clones, 60% to 75% of which were seen just once. The top ten clonotypes cover about 6.7% of the sample. After around ten days of culture, CD4+ T cells were isolated with the EasySep CD4+ T cell isolation kit. Each participant received two doses of an mRNA SARS-CoV-2 vaccine, either BNT162b2 or mRNA-1273. These receptors lack a known antigen. Sequences were derived from CD4+ T cells from PBMCs cultured without peptide, sampled after COVID-19 vaccination. These receptor sequences come from a human donor who received a COVID-19 vaccine.

The V gene is TRBV5-1, the J gene TRBJ2-5, with D possibly matching TRBD2 (6 bases). Germline V gene data show CDR1 as SGHRS and CDR2 as YFSETQ. The germline V and J ends were trimmed by 6 bases and 1 base, with 10 bases remaining between them. This CDR3 has 13 amino acids. The CDR3 coding sequence is TGCGCCAGCAAGAGGGGACTCCAAGAGACCCAGTACTTC. Amino acid sequence: CASKRGLQETQYF.

The chain joins TRBV7-2 to TRBJ2-5; D is unresolved. Looked up from germline, CDR1 is SGHTA and CDR2 is FQGNSA. This CDR3 has 15 amino acids. V was shortened by 0 bases and J by 5 bases, with 13 bases between the two germline ends. The CDR3: CASSLASVVGETQYF. CDR3 in DNA: TGTGCCAGCAGCTTAGCGTCGGTGGTGGGGGAGACCCAGTACTTC. The full variable domain, completed using reference TRBV7-2 and TRBJ2-5, is GAGVSQSPSNKVTEKGKDVELRCDPISGHTALYWYRQSLGQGLEFLIYFQGNSAPDKSGLPSDRFSAERTGGSVSTLTIQRTQQEDSAVYLCASSLASVVGETQYFGPGTRLLVL.

V usage is TRBV5-1 and J usage is TRBJ2-1, with D perhaps assigned TRBD1 or TRBD2 (7 bases each). Germline CDR1 and CDR2: SGHRS and YFSETQ. The V and J ends lost 2 bases and 6 bases respectively, with 15 bases between them. The CDR3 is 15 amino acids. DNA of the CDR3: TGCGCCAGCAGCTTCAGGGGGGGTCAGGTCAATGAGCAGTTCTTC. It codes for CASSFRGGQVNEQFF.

The chain carries TRBV29-1 and TRBJ1-2; 7 positions agree with TRBD1. The CDR3 runs 13 residues. Losses at the gene ends were 2 bases for V and 7 bases for J; bases not matched to a gene: 7. Germline values: CDR1 SQVTM, CDR2 ANQGSEA. CDR3 DNA: TGCAGCGTTGAAAAGCGACAGGGTGGTGGCTACACCTTC. This gives the protein CSVEKRQGGGYTF.

This clone was counted only a few times. The chain links TRBV30 to TRBJ1-2, with 9 bases matching TRBD1. Trimming cost V 1 base and J 13 bases; bases outside gene matches: 7. The germline gives CDR1 GTSNPN, CDR2 SVGIG (reference sequence). The CDR3 is made up of 12 amino acids. CDR3 sequence: CAWSDQQGARTF. The CDR3 DNA follows: TGTGCCTGGAGTGACCAACAGGGGGCCCGCACCTTC.

The chain links TRBV3-1 (or the pseudogene TRBV3-2) to TRBJ1-5, with D maybe TRBD1 (6 bases). The CDR3 runs 16 residues. Germline V lookup: CDR1 LGHDT, CDR2 YNNKEL (reference sequence). The V end lost 2 bases, the J end lost 7 bases, and 18 bases lay between the germline ends. The CDR3 coding sequence is TGTGCCAGCAGCCAAAATCGGGCGGGGGCGGGACAGCCCCAGCATTTT. This encodes CASSQNRAGAGQPQHF.

This clone was picked up a small number of times. The same CDR3 also results from other DNA sequences found in this sample. The gene calls are TRBV18 and TRBJ2-2; D is unresolved. Germline-derived CDR1 and CDR2 are KGHSH and LQKENI. Deletions cut 3 bases from V and 3 bases from J, with 2 bases between. CDR3 length: 12 amino acids. CDR3 sequence (DNA): TGTGCCAGCTCACCGGACACCGGGGAGCTGTTTTTT. This translates into CASSPDTGELFF.

This clone was seen a handful of times. This chain connects TRBV6-5 to TRBJ1-2; 10 bases agree with TRBD1. Germline V gene data show CDR1 as MNHEY and CDR2 as SVGAGI. The CDR3 totals 16 residues. Trimming took 0 bases from V and 8 from J; bases not matched to a gene: 9. The CDR3 sequence is CASSYSGQGLRSGYTF. The CDR3 coding sequence is TGTGCCAGCAGTTACTCGGGACAGGGGCTGAGAAGCGGCTACACCTTC.

The V gene is TRBV29-1, the J gene TRBJ2-3; D unclear. Trimming took off 0 bases at V and 0 bases at J, with 13 bases between the two ends. Germline CDR1 reads SQVTM; CDR2 reads ANQGSEA. There are 16 residues in the CDR3. The CDR3 sequence is CSVEDRLTKSTDTQYF. CDR3 nucleotides: TGCAGCGTTGAAGACCGACTGACAAAAAGCACAGATACGCAGTATTTT.

The J gene is TRBJ1-1, the V gene TRBV29-1, with 8 bases matching TRBD1. This CDR3 is built from 14 residues. V was clipped by 3 bases and J by 0 bases; unmatched bases: 3. Germline CDR1 and CDR2: SQVTM and ANQGSEA. The CDR3 DNA follows: TGCAGCGTTGACCAGGGGGCAGTGAACACTGAAGCTTTCTTT. Translation: CSVDQGAVNTEAFF.

The chain is built from TRBV29-1 and TRBJ2-1; perhaps TRBD2 as D (5 bases). The CDR3 has 15 amino acids. Between the trimmed V and J ends, which lost 1 base and 4 bases, there was a span of 14 bases. Germline values: CDR1 SQVTM, CDR2 ANQGSEA. Here the CDR3 reads CSVEVGGFSYNEQFF. The CDR3, as DNA: TGCAGCGTTGAAGTCGGCGGGTTTTCTTACAATGAGCAGTTCTTC.

This clone was seen a handful of times. This sequence joins TRBV6-5 and TRBJ1-5; D gene ambiguous. Per germline, CDR1 MNHEY and CDR2 SVGAGI. The V end lost 9 bases, the J end lost 4 bases, and 16 bases lay between the germline ends. The CDR3 length is 14 residues. The CDR3 DNA sequence: TGTGCCAGTAGCTCGGGAAGTGGGAATCAGCCCCAGCATTTT. As protein: CASSSGSGNQPQHF.

J is TRBJ2-5 and V is TRBV5-1, with TRBD2 identical over 10 bases. The CDR3 runs to 15 residues. Germline V gene sequence: CDR1 SGHRS, CDR2 YFSETQ. Unmatched junction bases numbered 10, after V lost 6 bases and J lost 5 bases. The CDR3 DNA follows: TGCGCCAGCAACATTAGGCAGCGGGAGGGGGAGACCCAGTACTTC. Its translation is CASNIRQREGETQYF.

The genes are TRBV21-1 and TRBJ2-7; TRBD1 was called by the table and not checked on the DNA. TRBV21-1 is termed a pseudogene. CDR3 length equals 11 residues. DNA of the CDR3: TGTGCCAGCAGCAGATGGGGCCGGCAGTACTTC. This encodes CASSRWGRQYF.

The chain carries TRBV7-9 and TRBJ2-2; 10 bases line up with TRBD2. Trimming took 5 bases from V and 0 from J; bases not matched to a gene: 6. The CDR3 has 17 residues. CDR1 is SEHNR and CDR2 is FQNEAQ in the germline V gene (reference sequence). CDR3 in DNA: TGTGCCAGCAGCCTCGCGGGGACTAGCGCGAACACCGGGGAGCTGTTTTTT. It yields the protein CASSLAGTSANTGELFF.

The CDR3: CASSSSSGRGNEQFF. The DNA of the CDR3 is TGCGCCAGCAGCTCCTCCAGCGGGAGAGGCAATGAGCAGTTCTTC. The chain employs TRBV5-1 and TRBJ2-1; TRBD2 matches at 8 bases. With V trimmed by 3 bases and J by 6 bases, 8 bases remained unmatched. This CDR3 contains 15 residues. CDR1 and CDR2 (germline): SGHRS, YFSETQ.

This sequence joins TRBV4-1 and TRBJ2-1, with TRBD2 matching 10 bases. V lost 1 base and J lost 4; bases outside the gene matches: 7. Germline CDR1 MGHRA, CDR2 YSYEKL. CDR3 length equals 17 residues. CDR3 DNA: TGCGCCAGCAGCCAAGGCCTACTAGCGGGGAGATACAATGAGCAGTTCTTC. It specifies CASSQGLLAGRYNEQFF.

The V call is TRBV6-5, the J call TRBJ2-7, with 9 bases fitting TRBD1. This CDR3 spans 15 amino acids. Trimming at V came to 7 bases and at J to 2 bases, leaving 9 bases not matched to a gene. From germline, CDR1 is MNHEY and CDR2 SVGAGI. This CDR3 is CASTYSGTGTYEQYF. The CDR3 nucleotides are TGTGCCAGCACCTATAGTGGGACAGGGACCTACGAGCAGTACTTC.

The chain is built from TRBV2 and TRBJ1-2, with D possibly being TRBD1 (5 bases). Looked up from germline, CDR1 is SNHLY and CDR2 is FYNNEI. CDR3 length: 15 amino acids. V shed 4 bases and J shed 5 bases, with 17 bases lying between them. The CDR3: CASSGGVQTVYGYTF. CDR3 DNA: TGTGCCAGCAGTGGAGGGGTGCAGACGGTATATGGCTACACCTTC.

The rearrangement joins TRBV20-1 to TRBJ2-7; 7 bases map to TRBD1. The V and J ends lost 6 bases and 2 bases, in that order; junction bases with no gene match: 7. This CDR3 region has 13 residues. Germline CDR1 DFQATT, CDR2 SNEGSKA (reference sequence). CDR3 amino acids: CSASGDRPYEQYF. CDR3 DNA: TGCAGTGCCAGTGGGGACAGACCCTACGAGCAGTACTTC.

The V gene is TRBV2, the J gene TRBJ1-1, with 7 bases that match TRBD1. With 7 bases clipped from V and 5 bases from J, the junction kept 7 bases outside the gene matches. Looked up from germline, CDR1 is SNHLY and CDR2 is FYNNEI. The CDR3 loop spans 13 amino acids. CDR3 nucleotides: TGTGCCAGCAAAGGAAGGGGGCGAACTGAAGCTTTCTTT. This translates into CASKGRGRTEAFF.

In nucleotides, the CDR3 is TGTGCCAGCAGCTTAGACTATAATTCACCCCTCCACTTT. It specifies CASSLDYNSPLHF. The J gene is TRBJ1-6, the V gene TRBV7-9; D ambiguous. The CDR3 runs 13 residues. Trimming took 1 base from V and 3 from J, leaving 1 base between them. Germline CDR1 is SEHNR and CDR2 is FQNEAQ (reference sequence).

The V and J genes are TRBV6-5 and TRBJ1-5, with D perhaps matching TRBD1 (5 bases). The germline CDR1 and CDR2 sequences are MNHEY and SVGAGI. The CDR3 runs 13 residues. V shed 8 bases and J shed 2 bases, with 10 bases lying between them. The CDR3 region has the DNA TGTGCCAGCCAGGGCAGTGGCAATCAGCCCCAGCATTTT. It specifies CASQGSGNQPQHF.

The chain links TRBV11-2 to TRBJ2-2; TRBD1 aligns across 7 bases. The CDR3 is 16 amino acids. The germline CDR1 and CDR2 sequences are SGHAT and FQNNGV. The ends lost 5 bases at V and 5 bases at J; junction bases unmatched: 11. The CDR3 sequence is CASSPAPRGRTGELFF. CDR3 DNA sequence: TGTGCCAGCAGCCCAGCCCCGAGGGGGCGGACCGGGGAGCTGTTTTTT. Complete variable domain (other parts from reference TRBV11-2 and TRBJ2-2): EAGVAQSPRYKIIEKRQSVAFWCNPISGHATLYWYQQILGQGPKLLIQFQNNGVVDDSQLPKDRFSAERLKGVDSTLKIQPAKLEDSAVYLCASSPAPRGRTGELFFGEGSRLTVL.

The chain combines TRBV27 with TRBJ2-2, with 7 bases fitting TRBD1. The trim removed 5 bases at V and 6 bases at J, leaving 12 bases unmatched. Germline CDR1 is MNHEY and CDR2 is SMNVEV (reference sequence). There are 16 residues in the CDR3. The CDR3 loop reads CASSAQQGIGAGELFF. In DNA form, the CDR3 reads TGTGCCAGCAGTGCCCAACAGGGGATAGGAGCCGGGGAGCTGTTTTTT.

The gene calls are TRBV11-2 and TRBJ1-2; TRBD1 is a possible D gene (6 bases). V was cut by 5 bases and J by 5 bases, with 12 bases left in between. CDR3 length: 13 residues. In germline, CDR1 is SGHAT, CDR2 FQNNGV. The CDR3 here is CASSATGPYGYTF. The CDR3 DNA sequence: TGTGCCAGCAGCGCGACAGGACCGTATGGCTACACCTTC.

The chain employs TRBV6-6 and TRBJ1-5; D is unclear. The length of the CDR3 is 14 residues. CDR1 MNHNY and CDR2 SVGAGI come from the germline V gene (reference sequence). V was cut by 8 bases and J by 3 bases, with 14 bases left in between. The CDR3 region has the DNA TGTGCCAGCGCTTTTTGGCTAGACAATCAGCCCCAGCATTTT. This translates into CASAFWLDNQPQHF.

V usage is TRBV5-1 and J usage is TRBJ1-2; tentatively, D is TRBD1 (6 bases). Trimming took 6 bases from V and 4 from J, leaving 19 bases between them. Germline-derived CDR1 and CDR2 are SGHRS and YFSETQ. The CDR3 contains 15 residues. CDR3 amino acids: CASTRPGGSIYGYTF. The CDR3 DNA follows: TGCGCCAGCACCCGCCCCGGGGGCTCTATCTATGGCTACACCTTC.

The chain uses TRBV7-2 and TRBJ1-1; D perhaps matches TRBD1 (5 bases). Germline V gene sequence: CDR1 SGHTA, CDR2 FQGNSA. CDR3 length equals 15 residues. The ends were cut back, 1 base at V and 1 base at J, with 10 bases in the middle. The CDR3 spells CASSLDTGSNTEAFF. CDR3 DNA: TGTGCCAGCAGCTTAGATACAGGTTCGAACACTGAAGCTTTCTTT.

The rearrangement uses TRBV18 and TRBJ2-2; 15 bases match TRBD2. The CDR3 totals 17 residues. V shed 5 bases and J 3 bases; nucleotides not matched to a gene: 4. Germline assignment: CDR1 KGHSH and CDR2 LQKENI. The CDR3 is CASSWTSGRGDTGELFF. As DNA, the CDR3 is TGTGCCAGCTCATGGACTAGCGGGAGGGGCGACACCGGGGAGCTGTTTTTT.

The chain couples TRBV3-1 (or the pseudogene TRBV3-2) to TRBJ2-3; D is perhaps TRBD2 (6 bases). This CDR3 has 13 amino acids. The V end was cut by 3 bases, the J end by 6 bases, with 10 bases between. Germline values: CDR1 LGHDT, CDR2 YNNKEL (reference sequence). CDR3 residues: CASSQAGTDTQYF. In nucleotides, the CDR3 is TGTGCCAGCAGCCAGGCGGGGACGGATACGCAGTATTTT.

The count of this clone is one. The chain uses TRBV5-1 and TRBJ1-3; no firm D call. Trimming cost V 0 bases and J 0 bases, with 4 bases left between them. CDR3 length equals 14 residues. The germline V gene encodes CDR1 SGHRS and CDR2 YFSETQ. CDR3 loop: CASSLDISGNTIYF. The CDR3 DNA follows: TGCGCCAGCAGCTTGGACATCTCTGGAAACACCATATATTTT.